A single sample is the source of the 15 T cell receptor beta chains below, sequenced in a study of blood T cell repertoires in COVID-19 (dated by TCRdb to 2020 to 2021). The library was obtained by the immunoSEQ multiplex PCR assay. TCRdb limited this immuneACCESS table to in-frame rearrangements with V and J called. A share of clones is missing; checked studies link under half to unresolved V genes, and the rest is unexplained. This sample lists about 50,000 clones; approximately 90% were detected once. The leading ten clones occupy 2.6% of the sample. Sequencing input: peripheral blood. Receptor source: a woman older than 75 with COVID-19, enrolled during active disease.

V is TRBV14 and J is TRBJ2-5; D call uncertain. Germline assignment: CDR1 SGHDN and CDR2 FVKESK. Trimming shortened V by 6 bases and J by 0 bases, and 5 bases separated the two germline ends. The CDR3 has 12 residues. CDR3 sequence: CASSPNQETQYF. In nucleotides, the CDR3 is TGTGCCAGCAGTCCTAACCAAGAGACCCAGTACTTC.

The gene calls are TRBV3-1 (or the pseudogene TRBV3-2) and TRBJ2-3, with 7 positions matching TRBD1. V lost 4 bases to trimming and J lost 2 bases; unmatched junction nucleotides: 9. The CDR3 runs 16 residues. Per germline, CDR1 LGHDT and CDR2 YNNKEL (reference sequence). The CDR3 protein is CASSRERQGYTDTQYF. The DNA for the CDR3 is TGTGCCAGCAGCCGAGAAAGACAGGGTTACACAGATACGCAGTATTTT.

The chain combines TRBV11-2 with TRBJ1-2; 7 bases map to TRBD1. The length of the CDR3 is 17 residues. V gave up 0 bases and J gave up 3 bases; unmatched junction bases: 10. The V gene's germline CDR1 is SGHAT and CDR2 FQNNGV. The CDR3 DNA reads TGTGCCAGCAGCTTAGATCTGGGACAGCAGTCCGACTATGGCTACACCTTC. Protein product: CASSLDLGQQSDYGYTF.

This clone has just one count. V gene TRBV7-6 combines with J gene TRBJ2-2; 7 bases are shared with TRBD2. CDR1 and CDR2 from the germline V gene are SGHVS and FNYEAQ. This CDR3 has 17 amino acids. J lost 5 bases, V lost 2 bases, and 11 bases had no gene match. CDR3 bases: TGTGCCAGCAGCTTACAAACTAGCGTTGGGGTGACCGGGGAGCTGTTTTTT. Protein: CASSLQTSVGVTGELFF.

The CDR3 DNA sequence: TGTGCCATCAGCCCGGGACTAACATCTCCCCTCCACTTT. Protein product: CAISPGLTSPLHF. This rearrangement joins TRBV10-3 to TRBJ1-6; a weak D match, TRBD1 (5 bases). The CDR3 consists of 13 residues. Germline loops: CDR1 ENHRY, CDR2 SYGVKD. Trimming took off 6 bases at V and 13 bases at J, with 16 bases between the two ends.

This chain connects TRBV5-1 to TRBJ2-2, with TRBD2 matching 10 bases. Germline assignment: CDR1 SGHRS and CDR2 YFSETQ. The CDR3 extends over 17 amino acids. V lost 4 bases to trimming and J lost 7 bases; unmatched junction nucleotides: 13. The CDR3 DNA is TGCGCCAGCAGCCGGACCGTGGTGATAGCGGGAGGCGGGGAGCTGTTTTTT. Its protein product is CASSRTVVIAGGGELFF.

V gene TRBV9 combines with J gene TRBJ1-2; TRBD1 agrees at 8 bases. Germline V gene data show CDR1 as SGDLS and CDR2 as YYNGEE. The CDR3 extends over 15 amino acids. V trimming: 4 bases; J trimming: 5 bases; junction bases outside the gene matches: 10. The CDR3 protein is CASSYSGGSPYGYTF. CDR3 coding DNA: TGTGCCAGCAGCTATTCAGGGGGCAGCCCGTATGGCTACACCTTC. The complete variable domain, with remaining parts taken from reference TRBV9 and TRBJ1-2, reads DSGVTQTPKHLITATGQRVTLRCSPRSGDLSVYWYQQSLDQGLQFLIQYYNGEERAKGNILERFSAQQFPDLHSELNLSSLELGDSALYFCASSYSGGSPYGYTFGSGTRLTVV.

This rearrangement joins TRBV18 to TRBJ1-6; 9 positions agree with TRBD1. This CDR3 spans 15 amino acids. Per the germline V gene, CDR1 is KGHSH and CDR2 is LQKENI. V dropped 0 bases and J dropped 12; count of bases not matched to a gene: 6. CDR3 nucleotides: TGTGCCAGCTCACCACCGGAGGGACAGGGCATACCCCTCCACTTT. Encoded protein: CASSPPEGQGIPLHF.

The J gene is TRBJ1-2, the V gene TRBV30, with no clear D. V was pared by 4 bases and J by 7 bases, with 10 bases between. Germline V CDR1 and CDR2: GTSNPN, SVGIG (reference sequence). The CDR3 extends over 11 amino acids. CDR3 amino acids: CAWNQVGGYTF. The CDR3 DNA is TGTGCCTGGAACCAGGTCGGTGGCTACACCTTC. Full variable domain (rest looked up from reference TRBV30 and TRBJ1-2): SQTIHQWPATLVQPVGSPLSLECTVEGTSNPNLYWYRQAAGRGLQLLFYSVGIGQISSEVPQNLSASRPQDRQFILSSKKLLLSDSGFYLCAWNQVGGYTFGSGTRLTVV.

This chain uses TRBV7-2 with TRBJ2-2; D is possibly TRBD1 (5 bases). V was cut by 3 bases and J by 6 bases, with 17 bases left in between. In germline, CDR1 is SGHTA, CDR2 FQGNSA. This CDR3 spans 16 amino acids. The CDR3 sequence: CASSLGRVSSAGELFF. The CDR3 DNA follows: TGTGCCAGCAGCTTGGGCAGGGTTTCATCGGCCGGGGAGCTGTTTTTT.

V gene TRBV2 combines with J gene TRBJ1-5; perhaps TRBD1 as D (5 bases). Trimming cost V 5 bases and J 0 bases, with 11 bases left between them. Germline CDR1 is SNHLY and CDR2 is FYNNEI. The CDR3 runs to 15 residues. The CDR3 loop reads CASSLGGFSNQPQHF. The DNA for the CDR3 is TGTGCCAGCAGTCTCGGGGGTTTTAGCAATCAGCCCCAGCATTTT.

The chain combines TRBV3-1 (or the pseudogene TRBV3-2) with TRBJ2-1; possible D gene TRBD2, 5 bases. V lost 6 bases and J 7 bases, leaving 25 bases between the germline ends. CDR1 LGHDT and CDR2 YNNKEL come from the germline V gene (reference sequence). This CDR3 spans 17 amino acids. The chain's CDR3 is CASRSYRGSPKENEQFF. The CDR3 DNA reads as TGTGCCAGCAGGAGCTACCGCGGGTCGCCGAAGGAGAATGAGCAGTTCTTC.

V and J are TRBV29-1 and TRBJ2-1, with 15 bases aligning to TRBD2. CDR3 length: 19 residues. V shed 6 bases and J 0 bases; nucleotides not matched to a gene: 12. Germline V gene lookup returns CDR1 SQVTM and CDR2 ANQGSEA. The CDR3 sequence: CSVPTLGLAGGGSYNEQFF. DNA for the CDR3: TGCAGCGTCCCCACCCTGGGACTAGCGGGAGGCGGCTCCTACAATGAGCAGTTCTTC.

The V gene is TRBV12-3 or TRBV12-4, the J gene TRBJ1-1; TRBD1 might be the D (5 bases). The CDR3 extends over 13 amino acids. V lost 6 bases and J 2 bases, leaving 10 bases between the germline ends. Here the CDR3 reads CASRRTPNTEAFF. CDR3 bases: TGTGCCAGCAGGCGGACACCCAACACTGAAGCTTTCTTT.

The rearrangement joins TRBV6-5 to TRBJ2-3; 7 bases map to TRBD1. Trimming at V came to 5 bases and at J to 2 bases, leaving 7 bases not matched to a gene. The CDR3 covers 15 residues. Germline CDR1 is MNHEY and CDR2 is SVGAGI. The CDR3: CASSQRDRYTDTQYF. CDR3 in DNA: TGTGCCAGCAGTCAACGGGACAGATACACAGATACGCAGTATTTT.